This T cell receptor beta chain stems from a study of a mutant IDH1 vaccine in newly diagnosed glioma. Study context: The initiation of vaccination occurred 4-6 weeks after radiotherapy alone, or with temozolomide cycles. Every participant had undergone radiotherapy, temozolomide, or both before, and most underwent both.

Germline V lookup: CDR1 SGHTA, CDR2 FQGNSA. The V gene lost 1 base and the J gene lost 5 bases, with 12 bases spanning the gap. This CDR3 comprises 15 residues. This sample's time point: week 5, during vaccination. Each vaccine dose was 300 ug of mutant IDH1 20-mer peptide, with topical imiquimod. As for this clone: Its antigen remains unknown.

Sequencing used immunoSEQ multiplex PCR; TCRdb keeps in-frame clones, though not all of them. The table has over 55,000 clones, more than 80% seen once. This sample comprised PBMCs, obtained from a glioma patient whose treatment included an IDH1 peptide vaccine. The rearrangement joins TRBV7-2 to TRBJ2-1, with D unclear. This TCR derives from a woman in her thirties or forties with glioma. The CDR3 is CASSLGRTNNNEQFF. The CDR3 DNA reads as TGTGCCAGCAGCTTAGGAAGAACGAACAACAATGAGCAGTTCTTC.